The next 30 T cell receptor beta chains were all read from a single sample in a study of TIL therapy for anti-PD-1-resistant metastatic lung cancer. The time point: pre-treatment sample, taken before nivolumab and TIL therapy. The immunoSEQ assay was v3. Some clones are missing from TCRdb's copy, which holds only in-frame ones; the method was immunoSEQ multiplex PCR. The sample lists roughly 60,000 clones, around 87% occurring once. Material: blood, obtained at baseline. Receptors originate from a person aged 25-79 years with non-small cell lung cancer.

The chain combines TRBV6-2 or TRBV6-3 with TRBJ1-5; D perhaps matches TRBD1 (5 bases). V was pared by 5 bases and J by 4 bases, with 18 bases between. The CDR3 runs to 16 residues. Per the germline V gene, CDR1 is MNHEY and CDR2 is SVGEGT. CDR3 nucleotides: TGTGCCAGCAGTCAGGGTCCGGGACCCGTGAATCAGCCCCAGCATTTT. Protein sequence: CASSQGPGPVNQPQHF.

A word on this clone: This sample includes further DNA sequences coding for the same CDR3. The CDR3 is CASSLGGNTEAFF. CDR3 bases: TGCGCCAGCAGCTTGGGAGGAAACACTGAAGCTTTCTTT. J is TRBJ1-1 and V is TRBV5-1; no firm D call. Germline values: CDR1 SGHRS, CDR2 YFSETQ. This CDR3 is built from 13 residues. The V and J ends lost 0 bases and 2 bases respectively, with 5 bases between them.

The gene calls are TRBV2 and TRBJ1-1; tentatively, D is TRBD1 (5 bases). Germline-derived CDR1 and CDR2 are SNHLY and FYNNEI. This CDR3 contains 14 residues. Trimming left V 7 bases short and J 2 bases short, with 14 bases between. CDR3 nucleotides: TGTGCCAGCACCCTAGGGGAAAGAAACACTGAAGCTTTCTTT. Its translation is CASTLGERNTEAFF.

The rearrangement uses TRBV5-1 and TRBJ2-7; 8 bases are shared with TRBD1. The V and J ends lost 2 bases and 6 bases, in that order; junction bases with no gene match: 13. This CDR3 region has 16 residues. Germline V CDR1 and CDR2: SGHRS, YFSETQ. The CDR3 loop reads CASSFPSLTGEVEQYF. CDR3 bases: TGCGCCAGCAGCTTCCCTTCTTTGACAGGGGAAGTCGAGCAGTACTTC.

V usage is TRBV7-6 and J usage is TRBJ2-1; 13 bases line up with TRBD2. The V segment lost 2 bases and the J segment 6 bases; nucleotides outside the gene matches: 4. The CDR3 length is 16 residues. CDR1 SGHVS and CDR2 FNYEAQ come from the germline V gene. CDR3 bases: TGTGCCAGCAGCTTAATCACTAGCGGGGGGGGCAATGAGCAGTTCTTC. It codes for CASSLITSGGGNEQFF.

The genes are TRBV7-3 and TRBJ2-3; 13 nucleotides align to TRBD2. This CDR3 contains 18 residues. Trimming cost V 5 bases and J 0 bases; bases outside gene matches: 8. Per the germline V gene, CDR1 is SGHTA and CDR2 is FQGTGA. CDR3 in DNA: TGTGCCAGCAGCGAAAGACTAGCGGGGGGCTCTAGCACAGATACGCAGTATTTT. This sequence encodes CASSERLAGGSSTDTQYF. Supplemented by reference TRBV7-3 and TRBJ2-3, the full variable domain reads GAGVSQTPSNKVTEKGKYVELRCDPISGHTALYWYRQSLGQGPEFLIYFQGTGAADDSGLPNDRFFAVRPEGSVSTLKIQRTERGDSAVYLCASSERLAGGSSTDTQYFGPGTRLTVL.

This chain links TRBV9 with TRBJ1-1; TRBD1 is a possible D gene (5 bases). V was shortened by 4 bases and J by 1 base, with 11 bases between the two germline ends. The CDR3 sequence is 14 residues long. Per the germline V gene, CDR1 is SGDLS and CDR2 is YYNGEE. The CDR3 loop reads CASSRGWANTEAFF. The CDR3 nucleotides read TGTGCCAGCAGCCGGGGGTGGGCGAACACTGAAGCTTTCTTT.

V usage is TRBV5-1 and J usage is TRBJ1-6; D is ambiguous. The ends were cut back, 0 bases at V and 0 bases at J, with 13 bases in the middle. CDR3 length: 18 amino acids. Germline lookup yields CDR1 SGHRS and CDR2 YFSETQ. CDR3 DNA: TGCGCCAGCAGCTTGGACGCGCTTGCGAGCTCCTATAATTCACCCCTCCACTTT. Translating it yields CASSLDALASSYNSPLHF.

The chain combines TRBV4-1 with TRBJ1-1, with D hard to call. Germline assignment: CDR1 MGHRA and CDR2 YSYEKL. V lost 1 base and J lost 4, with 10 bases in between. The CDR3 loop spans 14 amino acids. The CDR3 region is CASSQVSWGTEAFF. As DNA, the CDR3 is TGCGCCAGCAGCCAAGTTTCGTGGGGCACTGAAGCTTTCTTT.

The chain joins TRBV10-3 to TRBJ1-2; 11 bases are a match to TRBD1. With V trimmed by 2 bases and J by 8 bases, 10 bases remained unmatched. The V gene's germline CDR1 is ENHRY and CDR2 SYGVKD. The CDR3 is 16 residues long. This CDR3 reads CAISEGRRTGGRGYTF. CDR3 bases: TGTGCCATCAGTGAGGGGAGACGGACAGGGGGCCGGGGCTACACCTTC.

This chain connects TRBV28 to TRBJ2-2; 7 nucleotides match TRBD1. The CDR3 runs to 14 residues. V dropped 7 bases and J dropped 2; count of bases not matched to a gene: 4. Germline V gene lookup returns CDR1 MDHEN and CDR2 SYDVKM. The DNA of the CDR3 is TGTGCCAGCACCCGACAGGGAAACACCGGGGAGCTGTTTTTT. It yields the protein CASTRQGNTGELFF. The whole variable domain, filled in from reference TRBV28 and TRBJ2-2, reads DVKVTQSSRYLVKRTGEKVFLECVQDMDHENMFWYRQDPGLGLRLIYFSYDVKMKEKGDIPEGYSVSREKKERFSLILESASTNQTSMYLCASTRQGNTGELFFGEGSRLTVL.

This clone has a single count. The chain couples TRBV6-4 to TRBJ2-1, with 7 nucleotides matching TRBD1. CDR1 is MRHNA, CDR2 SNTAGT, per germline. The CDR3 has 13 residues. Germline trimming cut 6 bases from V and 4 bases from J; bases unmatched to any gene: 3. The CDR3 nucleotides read TGTGCCAGCAGCAGACAGGGATACAATGAGCAGTTCTTC. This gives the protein CASSRQGYNEQFF.

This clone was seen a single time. DNA of the CDR3: TGTGCCAGCTCACCAATGGGACAAAGAGGCACCGGGGAGCTGTTTTTT. It is translated as CASSPMGQRGTGELFF. The J gene is TRBJ2-2, the V gene TRBV18, with D possibly being TRBD1 (6 bases). Germline V gene lookup returns CDR1 KGHSH and CDR2 LQKENI. The CDR3 has 16 amino acids. V lost 2 bases and J 4 bases, leaving 14 bases between the germline ends.

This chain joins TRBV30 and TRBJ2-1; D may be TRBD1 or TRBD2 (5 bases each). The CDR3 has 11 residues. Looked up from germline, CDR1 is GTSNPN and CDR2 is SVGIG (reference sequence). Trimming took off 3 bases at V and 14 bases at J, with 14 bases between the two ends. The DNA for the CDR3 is TGTGCCTGGAGCCCCGGGGCCAATGAGTTCTTC. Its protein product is CAWSPGANEFF.

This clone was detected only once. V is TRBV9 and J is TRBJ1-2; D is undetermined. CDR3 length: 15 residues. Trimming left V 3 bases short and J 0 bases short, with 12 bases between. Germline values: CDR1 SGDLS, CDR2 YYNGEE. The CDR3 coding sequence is TGTGCCAGCAGCGCGTGGCAGGATGCTAACTATGGCTACACCTTC. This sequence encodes CASSAWQDANYGYTF.

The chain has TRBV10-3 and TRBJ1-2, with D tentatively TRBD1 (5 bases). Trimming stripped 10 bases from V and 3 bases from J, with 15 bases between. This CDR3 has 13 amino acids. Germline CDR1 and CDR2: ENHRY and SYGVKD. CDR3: CATRQISDYGYTF. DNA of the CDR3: TGTGCCACCCGACAGATTAGTGACTATGGCTACACCTTC.

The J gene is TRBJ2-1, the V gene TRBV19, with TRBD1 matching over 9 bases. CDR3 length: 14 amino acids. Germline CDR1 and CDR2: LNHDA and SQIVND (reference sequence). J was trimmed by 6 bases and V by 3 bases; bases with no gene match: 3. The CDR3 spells CASSMETGGNEQFF. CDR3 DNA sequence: TGTGCCAGTAGTATGGAGACAGGGGGCAATGAGCAGTTCTTC.

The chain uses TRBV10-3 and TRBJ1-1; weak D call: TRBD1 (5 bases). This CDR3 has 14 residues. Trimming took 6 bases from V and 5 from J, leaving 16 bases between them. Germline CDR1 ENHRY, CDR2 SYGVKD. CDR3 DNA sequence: TGTGCCATCAGGGAGGATCCAGGGCGGACTGAAGCTTTCTTT. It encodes CAIREDPGRTEAFF.

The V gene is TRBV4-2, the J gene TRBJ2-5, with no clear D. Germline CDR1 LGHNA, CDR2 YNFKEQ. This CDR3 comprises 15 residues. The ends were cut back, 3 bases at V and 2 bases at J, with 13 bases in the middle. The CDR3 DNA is TGTGCCAGCAGCCAGGAGTGGCGCGCTCAAGAGACCCAGTACTTC. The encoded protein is CASSQEWRAQETQYF.

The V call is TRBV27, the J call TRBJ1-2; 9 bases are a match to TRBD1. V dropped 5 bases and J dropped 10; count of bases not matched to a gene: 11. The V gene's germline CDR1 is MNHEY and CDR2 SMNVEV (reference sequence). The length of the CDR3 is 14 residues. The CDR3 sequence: CASSLAGTGMDYTF. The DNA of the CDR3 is TGTGCCAGCAGTCTCGCCGGGACAGGGATGGACTACACCTTC.

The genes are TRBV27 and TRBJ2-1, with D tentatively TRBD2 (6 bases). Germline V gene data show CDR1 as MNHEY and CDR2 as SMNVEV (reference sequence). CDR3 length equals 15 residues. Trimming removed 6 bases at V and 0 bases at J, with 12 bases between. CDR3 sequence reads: CASSLDGSSYNEQFF. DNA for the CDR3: TGTGCCAGCAGCCTAGACGGGAGCTCCTACAATGAGCAGTTCTTC.

The CDR3 DNA is TGTGCCAGCAGCTTAACAGGGAGTAAGGACAATGAGCAGTTCTTC. Translating gives CASSLTGSKDNEQFF. This chain links TRBV5-6 with TRBJ2-1, with D perhaps matching TRBD1 (6 bases). Germline CDR1 SGHDT, CDR2 YYEEEE. The V gene lost 2 bases and the J gene lost 5 bases, with 14 bases spanning the gap. The CDR3 sequence is 15 residues long.

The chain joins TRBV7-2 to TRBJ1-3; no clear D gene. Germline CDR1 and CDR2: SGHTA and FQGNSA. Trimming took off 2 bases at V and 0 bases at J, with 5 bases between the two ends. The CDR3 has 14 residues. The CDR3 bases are TGTGCCAGCAGCTTACCGAGCTCTGGAAACACCATATATTTT. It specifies CASSLPSSGNTIYF.

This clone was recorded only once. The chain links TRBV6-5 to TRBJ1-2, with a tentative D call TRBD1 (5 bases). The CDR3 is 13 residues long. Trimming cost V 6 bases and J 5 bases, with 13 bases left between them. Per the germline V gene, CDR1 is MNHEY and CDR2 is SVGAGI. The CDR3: CASRLGTEYGYTF. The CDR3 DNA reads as TGTGCCAGCAGGCTGGGGACTGAATATGGCTACACCTTC.

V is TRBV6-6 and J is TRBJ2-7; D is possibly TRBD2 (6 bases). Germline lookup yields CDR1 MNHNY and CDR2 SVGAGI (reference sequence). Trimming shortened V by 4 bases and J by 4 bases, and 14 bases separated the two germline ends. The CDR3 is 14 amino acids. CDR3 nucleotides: TGTGCCAGCAGTTCCCGGGGGATTCGATACGAGCAGTACTTC. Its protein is CASSSRGIRYEQYF.

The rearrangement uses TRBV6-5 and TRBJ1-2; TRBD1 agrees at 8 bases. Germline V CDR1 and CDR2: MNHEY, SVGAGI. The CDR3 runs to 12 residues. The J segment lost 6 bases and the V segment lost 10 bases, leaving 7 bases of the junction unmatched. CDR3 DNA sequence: TGTGCCACCACGAACAGGGGGGATGGCTACACCTTC. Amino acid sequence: CATTNRGDGYTF.

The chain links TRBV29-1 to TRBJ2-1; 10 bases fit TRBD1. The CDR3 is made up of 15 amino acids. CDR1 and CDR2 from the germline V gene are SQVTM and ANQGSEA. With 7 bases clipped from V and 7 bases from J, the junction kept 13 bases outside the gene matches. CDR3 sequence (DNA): TGCAGCGCCCTCCGACGGGACAGGGGAATAAATGAGCAGTTCTTC. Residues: CSALRRDRGINEQFF.

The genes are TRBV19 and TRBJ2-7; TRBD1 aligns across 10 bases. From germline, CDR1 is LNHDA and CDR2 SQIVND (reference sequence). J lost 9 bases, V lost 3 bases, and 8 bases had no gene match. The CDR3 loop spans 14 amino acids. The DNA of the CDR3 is TGTGCCAGTAGTATCGCGGGACAGGGGCAACGGCAGTACTTC. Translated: CASSIAGQGQRQYF.

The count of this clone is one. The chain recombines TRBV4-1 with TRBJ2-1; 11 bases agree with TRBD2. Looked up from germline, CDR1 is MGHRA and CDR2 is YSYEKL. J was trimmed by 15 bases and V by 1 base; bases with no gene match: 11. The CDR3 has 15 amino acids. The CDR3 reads CASSQVWDSGGARFF. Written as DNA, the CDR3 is TGCGCCAGCAGCCAAGTCTGGGATAGCGGGGGGGCGCGGTTCTTC.

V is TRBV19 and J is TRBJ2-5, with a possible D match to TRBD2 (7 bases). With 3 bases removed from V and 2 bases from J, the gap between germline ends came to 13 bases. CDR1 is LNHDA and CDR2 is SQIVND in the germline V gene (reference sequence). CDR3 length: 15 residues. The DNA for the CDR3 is TGTGCCAGTAGTATGGGGGGGGCTCGGCAAGAGACCCAGTACTTC. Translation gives CASSMGGARQETQYF.